This T cell receptor (beta chain) was identified during a study of beta chain features in type 1 diabetes. The wider study: The samples had roughly 100,000,000 sorted cells examined in all.

A few counts support this clone. The CDR3 is made up of 14 amino acids. Trimming took off 0 bases at V and 4 bases at J, with 9 bases between the two ends. Germline V gene lookup returns CDR1 SGHNT and CDR2 YENEEA. Sequencing targeted expressed TCRB transcripts, as all isolated RNA had been reverse transcribed. Naive, central memory and regulatory T cell samples averaged approximately 3.5 million immunoSEQ reads each. Here immunoSEQ multiplex PCR was the method, and the copy in TCRdb shows in-frame clones only, minus some. The sample has hundreds of thousands of clones; more than 9.5% are singletons. Sequencing was performed on naive CD4+ T cells from blood. This TCR came from a woman under 30 in good health. The rearrangement uses TRBV11-3 and TRBJ2-5; D call uncertain. CDR3 sequence (DNA): TGTGCCAGCAGCTTAGATCGTGTGATAGAGACCCAGTACTTC. It specifies CASSLDRVIETQYF.